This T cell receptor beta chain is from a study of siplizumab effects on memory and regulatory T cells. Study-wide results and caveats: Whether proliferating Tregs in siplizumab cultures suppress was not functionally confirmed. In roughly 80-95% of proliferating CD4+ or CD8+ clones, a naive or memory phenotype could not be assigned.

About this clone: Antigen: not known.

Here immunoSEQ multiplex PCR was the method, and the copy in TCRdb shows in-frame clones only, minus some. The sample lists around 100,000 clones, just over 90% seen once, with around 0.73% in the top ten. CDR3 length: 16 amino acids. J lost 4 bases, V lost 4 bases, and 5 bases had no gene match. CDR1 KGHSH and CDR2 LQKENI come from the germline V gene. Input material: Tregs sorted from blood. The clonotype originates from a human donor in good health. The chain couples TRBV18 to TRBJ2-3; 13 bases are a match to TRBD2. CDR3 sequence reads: CASSLGLAGMADTQYF. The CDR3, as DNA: TGTGCCAGCTCACTGGGACTAGCGGGAATGGCAGATACGCAGTATTTT.